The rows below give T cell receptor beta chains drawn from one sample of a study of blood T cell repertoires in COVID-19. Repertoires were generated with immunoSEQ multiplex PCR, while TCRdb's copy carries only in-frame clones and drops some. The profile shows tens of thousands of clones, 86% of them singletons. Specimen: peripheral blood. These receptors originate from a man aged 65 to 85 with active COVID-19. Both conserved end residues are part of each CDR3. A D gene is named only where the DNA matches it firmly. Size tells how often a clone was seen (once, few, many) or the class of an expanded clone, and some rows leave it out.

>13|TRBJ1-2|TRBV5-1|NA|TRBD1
CASSGTGDYGYTF
TGCGCCAGCAGCGGGACAGGGGACTATGGCTACACCTTC
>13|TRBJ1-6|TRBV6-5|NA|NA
CASSRGRNSPLHF
TGTGCCAGCAGCCGCGGCAGAAACTCACCCCTCCACTTT
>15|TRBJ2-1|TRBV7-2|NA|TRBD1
CASSKQGAPYNEQFF
TGTGCCAGCAGCAAACAGGGGGCTCCTTACAATGAGCAGTTCTTC
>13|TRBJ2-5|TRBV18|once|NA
CASSPSGKETQYF
TGTGCCAGCTCACCATCGGGGAAAGAGACCCAGTACTTC
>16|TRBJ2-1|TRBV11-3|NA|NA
CASSPGGQGGPNEQFF
TGTGCCAGCAGTCCAGGGGGCCAGGGGGGGCCCAATGAGCAGTTCTTC
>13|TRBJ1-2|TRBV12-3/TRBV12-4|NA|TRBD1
CASSYNRGYGYTF
TGTGCCAGCAGTTATAACAGGGGCTATGGCTACACCTTC
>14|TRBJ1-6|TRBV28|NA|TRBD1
CASSSGQGGSPLHF
TGTGCCAGCAGTTCAGGACAGGGAGGGTCACCCCTCCACTTT
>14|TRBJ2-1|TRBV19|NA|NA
CASSIQGTNNEQFF
TGTGCCAGTAGTATACAGGGGACCAACAATGAGCAGTTCTTC
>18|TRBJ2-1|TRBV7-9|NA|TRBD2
CASSSSTSGGATYNEQFF
TGTGCCAGCAGCTCCTCGACTAGCGGGGGGGCGACCTACAATGAGCAGTTCTTC
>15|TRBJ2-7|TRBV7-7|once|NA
CASSLEFGGSYEQYF
TGTGCTAGCAGCTTAGAATTCGGGGGATCCTACGAGCAGTACTTC
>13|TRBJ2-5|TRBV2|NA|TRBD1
CASSDTGVETQYF
TGTGCCAGCAGTGATACAGGGGTGGAGACCCAGTACTTC
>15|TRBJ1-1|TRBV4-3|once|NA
CASSQDLIPNTEAFF
TGCGCCAGCAGCCAAGATCTTATCCCTAACACTGAAGCTTTCTTT
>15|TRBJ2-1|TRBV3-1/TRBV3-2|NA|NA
CASSQKDSGYNEQFF
TGTGCCAGCAGCCAGAAGGACTCCGGCTACAATGAGCAGTTCTTC
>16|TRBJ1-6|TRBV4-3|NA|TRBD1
CASSQGTGAYNSPLHF
TGCGCCAGCAGCCAAGGGACAGGGGCATATAATTCACCCCTCCACTTT
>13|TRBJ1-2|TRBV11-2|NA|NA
CASSAGHVGSYTF
TGTGCCAGCAGCGCCGGACACGTCGGTAGCTACACCTTC
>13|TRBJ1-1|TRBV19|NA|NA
CASSIVRGTEAFF
TGTGCCAGTAGTATAGTGCGGGGGACTGAAGCTTTCTTT
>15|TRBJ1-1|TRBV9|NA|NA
CASSVDAGMNTEAFF
TGTGCCAGCAGCGTAGATGCAGGGATGAACACTGAAGCTTTCTTT
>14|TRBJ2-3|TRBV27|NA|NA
CASKRTPPGDTQYF
TGTGCCAGCAAACGGACTCCCCCGGGCGATACGCAGTATTTT
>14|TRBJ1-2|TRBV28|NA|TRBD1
CAGGTGGVRYGYTF
TGTGCCGGTGGGACAGGGGGGGTTAGGTATGGCTACACCTTC
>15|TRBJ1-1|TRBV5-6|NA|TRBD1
CASNPTDRGNTEAFF
TGTGCCAGCAACCCCACAGACAGGGGCAACACTGAAGCTTTCTTT
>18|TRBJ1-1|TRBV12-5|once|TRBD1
CASGPLLGTGEGGTEAFF
TGTGCTAGTGGTCCCCTCCTTGGGACAGGGGAAGGGGGAACTGAAGCTTTCTTT
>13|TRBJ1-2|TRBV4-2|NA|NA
CASSQESGQGYTF
TGTGCCAGCAGCCAAGAGTCGGGTCAGGGCTACACCTTC
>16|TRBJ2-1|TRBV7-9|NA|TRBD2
CASSLVVAGDKGEQFF
TGTGCCAGCAGCTTAGTGGTAGCGGGGGATAAAGGTGAGCAGTTCTTC
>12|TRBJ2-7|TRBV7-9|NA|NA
CASSLGGQKQYF
TGTGCCAGCAGCTTAGGTGGACAGAAGCAGTACTTC
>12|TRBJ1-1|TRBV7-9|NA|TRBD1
CASSLYRGTAFF
TGTGCCAGCAGCTTATACAGGGGCACCGCTTTCTTT
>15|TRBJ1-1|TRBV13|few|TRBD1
CASSVGQGLNTEAFF
TGTGCCAGCAGCGTGGGACAGGGCCTTAACACTGAAGCTTTCTTT
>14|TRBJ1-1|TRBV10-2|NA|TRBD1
CASRDRGGNTEAFF
TGCGCCAGCCGAGACAGGGGGGGAAACACTGAAGCTTTCTTT
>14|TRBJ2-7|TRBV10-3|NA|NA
CAISEQTDYYEQYF
TGTGCCATCAGTGAGCAGACAGATTACTACGAGCAGTACTTC
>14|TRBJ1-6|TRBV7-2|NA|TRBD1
CAILGTAGNSPLHF
TGTGCCATCCTGGGGACAGCAGGGAATTCACCCCTCCACTTT
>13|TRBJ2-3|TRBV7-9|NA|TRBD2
CAILAGGAAPQYF
TGTGCCATACTAGCGGGGGGGGCCGCCCCGCAGTATTTT
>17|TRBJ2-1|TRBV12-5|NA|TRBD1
CASAVPQGADSYNEQFF
TGTGCTAGTGCCGTACCACAGGGGGCGGACTCCTACAATGAGCAGTTCTTC
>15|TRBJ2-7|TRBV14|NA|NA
CASSQEGRSPHEQYF
TGTGCCAGCAGCCAGGAGGGGCGGTCCCCCCACGAGCAGTACTTC
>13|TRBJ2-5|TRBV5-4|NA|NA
CASSLVPRETQYF
TGTGCCAGCAGCTTGGTGCCTAGGGAGACCCAGTACTTC
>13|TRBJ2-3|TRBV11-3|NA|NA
CASSPSSSDTQYF
TGTGCCAGCAGCCCTTCCTCCTCGGATACGCAGTATTTT
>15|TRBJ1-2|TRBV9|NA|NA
CASTMGGQGHYGYTF
TGTGCCAGCACCATGGGGGGGCAGGGACACTATGGCTACACCTTC
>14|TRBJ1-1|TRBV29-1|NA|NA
CSAAGGLKYTEAFF
TGCAGCGCCGCGGGGGGTCTTAAGTACACTGAAGCTTTCTTT
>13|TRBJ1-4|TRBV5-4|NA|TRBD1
CASSPNRGEKLFF
TGTGCCAGCAGCCCCAACAGGGGTGAAAAACTGTTTTTT
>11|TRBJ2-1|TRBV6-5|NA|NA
CASTLDSHQFF
TGTGCCAGCACACTCGACAGTCATCAGTTCTTC
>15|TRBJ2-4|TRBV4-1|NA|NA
CASSQVTLDISIQYF
TGCGCCAGCAGCCAAGTTACTCTAGATATCAGCATTCAGTACTTC
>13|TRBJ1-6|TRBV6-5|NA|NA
CATRQDYNSPLHF
TGTGCCACCCGACAGGATTATAATTCACCCCTCCACTTT
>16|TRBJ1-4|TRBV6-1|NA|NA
CASSALVGATNEKLFF
TGTGCCAGCAGTGCCCTAGTGGGAGCAACTAATGAAAAGCTGTTTTTT
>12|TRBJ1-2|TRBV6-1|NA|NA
CASSENTDGYTF
TGTGCCAGCAGTGAAAATACAGATGGCTACACCTTC
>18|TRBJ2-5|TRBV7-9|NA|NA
CASSLGAGARSIEETQYF
TGTGCCAGCAGCCTGGGGGCGGGGGCGCGTAGTATTGAGGAGACCCAGTACTTC
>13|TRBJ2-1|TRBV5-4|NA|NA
CASSLTEYNEQFF
TGTGCCAGCAGCTTGACAGAGTACAATGAGCAGTTCTTC
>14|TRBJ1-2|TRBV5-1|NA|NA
CASSLDEGTYGYTF
TGCGCCAGCAGCCTGGATGAGGGAACCTATGGCTACACCTTC
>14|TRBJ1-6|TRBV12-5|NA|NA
CASGLGQQHSPLHF
TGTGCTAGTGGTTTGGGACAGCAGCATTCACCCCTCCACTTT
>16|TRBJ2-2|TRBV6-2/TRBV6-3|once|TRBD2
CASSYRPGGRTGELFF
TGTGCCAGCAGTTACCGTCCGGGGGGTCGAACCGGGGAGCTGTTTTTT
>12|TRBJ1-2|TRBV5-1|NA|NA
CASSPDRNGYTF
TGCGCCAGCAGCCCAGACAGAAATGGCTACACCTTC
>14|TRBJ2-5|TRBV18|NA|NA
CASSLPGFQETQYF
TGTGCCAGCTCATTACCAGGGTTCCAAGAGACCCAGTACTTC
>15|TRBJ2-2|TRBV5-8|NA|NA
CASSFRQANTGELFF
TGTGCCAGCAGCTTCCGGCAGGCTAACACCGGGGAGCTGTTTTTT
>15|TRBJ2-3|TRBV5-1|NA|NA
CASSLNTRGTDTQYF
TGCGCCAGCAGCTTGAATACTAGAGGGACAGATACGCAGTATTTT
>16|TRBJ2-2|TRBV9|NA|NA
CASSVSSAPNTGELFF
TGTGCCAGCAGCGTTTCTAGCGCTCCGAACACCGGGGAGCTGTTTTTT
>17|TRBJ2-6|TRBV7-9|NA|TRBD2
CASSLKRGGAGANVLTF
TGTGCCAGCAGCTTAAAAAGGGGAGGGGCTGGGGCCAACGTCCTGACTTTC
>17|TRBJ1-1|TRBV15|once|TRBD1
CATSRGVRGQGSAEAFF
TGTGCCACCAGCAGAGGAGTCAGGGGGCAAGGTAGTGCTGAAGCTTTCTTT
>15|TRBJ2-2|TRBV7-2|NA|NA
CASSSPTRGTGELFF
TGTGCCAGCAGCTCCCCTACCAGGGGTACCGGGGAGCTGTTTTTT
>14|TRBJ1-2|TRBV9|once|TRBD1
CASSVRGENYGYTF
TGTGCCAGCAGCGTCAGGGGGGAGAACTATGGCTACACCTTC
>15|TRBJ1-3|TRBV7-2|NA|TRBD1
CASSLTGNSGNTIYF
TGTGCCAGCAGCTTGACAGGGAACTCTGGAAACACCATATATTTT
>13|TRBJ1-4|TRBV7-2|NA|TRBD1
CASSSRGHEKLFF
TGTGCCAGCAGTTCCAGGGGGCATGAAAAACTGTTTTTT
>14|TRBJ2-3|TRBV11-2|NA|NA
CASSYPRGTDTQYF
TGTGCCAGCAGCTATCCCCGGGGCACAGATACGCAGTATTTT